This TCR beta chain came from a study of regulatory T cells in long-lasting Graves disease (dated by TCRdb to the early 2020s). Looking at the study overall: In the newly diagnosed Graves' disease group, patients had been taking antithyroid drugs for less than 3 months. This study used TCR sequencing and RNA sequencing of peripheral blood to compare persistent Graves' disease patients against newly diagnosed Graves' disease patients. A total of around 35 samples underwent TCR sequencing, from around 13 patients with persistent Graves' disease and some 20 patients with newly diagnosed Graves' disease. The study took place in China and was registered as a clinical trial. What the authors observed across the whole study: Persistent disease showed preferential use of TRBV28, TRBJ1-2 and TRBJ2-5, whereas newly diagnosed disease favored TRBV20-1 and TRBJ2-1. Only the TCR beta chain was sequenced and analyzed. Patients with persistent disease shared more public clonotypes (around 3,000) than newly diagnosed patients did (approximately 1,000). Because the primary lesion, thyroid tissue, could not be accessed, the study looked at peripheral blood alone. Compared with newly diagnosed patients, patients with persistent Graves' disease had lower TCR Shannon entropy and fewer highly expanded clones, which suggests clonal expansion. The small sample size was acknowledged by the authors as a limitation that may reduce accuracy.

In the case of this clonotype: Its antigen is currently not known. The record has no base qualities; no much larger clone is one base away.

CDR1 SEHNR and CDR2 FQNEAQ were looked up in the germline V gene (reference sequence). The CDR3 runs 14 amino acids, cysteine and phenylalanine included. Only the CDR3 part of the read is kept: 42 bases, read in frame from the first base. Trimming accounts for 7 bases at V and 5 bases at J, while the number of junction bases matched to no gene is 9. In light of the paper, this sample's time point label describes: newly diagnosed GD, antithyroid drugs for less than 3 months. For both TCR sequencing and RNA sequencing, RNA was extracted from PBMCs in TRIzol. The diagnosis of Graves' disease was made according to American Thyroid Association guidelines. The patients came from an endocrinology department in Xi'an, China. Each patient gave approximately 10 milliliters of peripheral blood, collected in an EDTA anticoagulant tube. Ficoll Paque Plus density gradient separation was used to isolate PBMCs, and no additional T cell sorting was done. An Agilent 2100 Bioanalyzer and agarose gel were used to check RNA quality, while a NanoDrop 2000 measured RNA concentration.

The library was generated by multiplex PCR. The reads were generated on an Illumina HiSeq 4000. CDR3 regions were amplified by Arm-PCR with iRepertoire HTBI primers to construct TCR beta libraries. Before sequencing, the PCR products underwent gel purification. Processing in the source paper ran as follows. A total of some 65 TRBV and approximately 15 TRBJ segments were identified across samples and were used for gene usage analysis of CDR3 amino acid clonotypes. Filtered high-quality paired reads were merged into contigs using COPE and FqMerger. Contigs were aligned with BLAST to IMGT TRBV, TRBD and TRBJ reference genes, and CDR3 was defined per IMGT. Any clonotype with a frequency above 0.1% was counted as a highly expanded clone. Shannon entropy served as the measure of repertoire diversity, while the Gini coefficient captured V-J evenness. Clonotypes shared by more than one individual were considered public. TCRdb reworked the public reads: Q25 trimming with fastp, MiXCR clone assembly, productive beta chains retained. Every distinct CDR3 protein forms one entry, paired with its most common genes and DNA. Here the V and J calls rest on TCRdb's processing, not on the authors' analysis. Present in this sample are hundreds of thousands of distinct CDR3 sequences, roughly 12% of which were seen just once. Roughly 10% of the sample is taken by the ten largest.

This same sample was also taken into another study, of T cells in Graves' hyperthyroidism and ophthalmopathy. Drawing on the second study: Stable Graves' hyperthyroidism was defined as the absence of progression to ophthalmopathy over 18 months of follow-up. Hyperthyroidism patients were aged 18 to 65 years and newly diagnosed, with disease duration of less than 2 months. Exclusion was applied to patients with uncontrolled infections, other autoimmune diseases, pregnancy or lactation. Diagnoses were based on clinical symptoms, serum thyroxine and TRAb, thyroid ultrasound and orbital computed tomography. A first-round RT-PCR of the TCR CDR3 used the HTBI primer set with the Qiagen OneStep RT-PCR kit. Blood samples also contained most of the expanded thyroid clonotypes (frequency above 0.001), which suggests that blood repertoires may reflect thyroid immune responses. A model built on a 13 V-J signature distinguished ophthalmopathy from stable hyperthyroidism, reaching 85% to 90% sensitivity and about 81% specificity in cross-validation and 80%/75% in testing. In validation, the model predicted progression to ophthalmopathy with 55% to 71% sensitivity and 72% to 85% specificity, a median of around six months before onset. To identify TCR V-J signatures that set the groups apart, the researchers used a discovery cohort of about a hundred patients, made up of 43 with Graves' ophthalmopathy and around 58 with stable Graves' hyperthyroidism. An independent validation cohort of fewer than 20 hyperthyroidism patients and some 15 patients who later progressed to ophthalmopathy tested prospective prediction of ophthalmopathy. The 95 to 100 discovery patients were randomly divided into training and test sets at a 7:3 ratio. The study also compared thyroid tissue and blood T-cell repertoires from more than 5 Graves' hyperthyroidism patients. After blood sampling, hyperthyroidism patients were treated with methimazole at a starting dose of 30 mg daily, and ophthalmopathy patients were treated with high-dose intravenous methylprednisolone. A second multiplex PCR round built the libraries, followed by size selection and purification. Paired-end sequencing of the libraries was performed with 100 bp reads on an Illumina HiSeq2000. SOAPnuke was used to process the raw data, with reads discarded if the reads contained adapters or uncalled bases, had a mean Phred below 15, or lacked an exact constant-primer or identifier match. COPE v1.2.5 was used to merge high-quality paired reads, and clonotypes were defined as unique nucleotide sequences. MiTCR v1.1 was used to align clonotypes to the IMGT TRBV, TRBD and TRBJ reference segments. Analysis was restricted to V-J combinations with a frequency above 0.0001, which covered just over 98% of repertoires. A TCS score was defined as the ratio between F50 (clonal expansion) and ExV (chaos), using BLOSUM62-based TCRdist between CDR3 peptides within each V-J. Welch's t-statistics and random forest reduced several hundred V-J features to 13, which were used in a naive Bayes classifier (R e1071). Sample size was not statistically predetermined, and investigators were not blinded to group allocation. The paper reports TCR Vbeta CDR3 sequencing of about 140 peripheral blood samples: around 41 ophthalmopathy, 70 to 85 hyperthyroidism and around 17 progressor patients.

Source: peripheral blood mononuclear cells (PBMCs), taken at new diagnosis, from a patient treated with antithyroid drugs. This receptor was identified in a man aged 30-40 years with Graves disease. Donor details come from another sample of the same person, matched by shared clones. The sequence joins TRBV7-9 to TRBJ2-7; 9 bases in between match TRBD1. The nucleotides read TGTGCCAGCAACCCGGGACAGGGTGCAAACGAGCAGTACTTC. Translated, this is CASNPGQGANEQYF.